Shown below are 27 T cell receptor beta chains from a single sample sequenced in a study of T cells expressing NK-cell markers. TCRdb reprocessed the 5' RACE reads and reports one entry per CDR3 protein, with no DNA. The repertoire table contains approximately 460,000 distinct CDR3 sequences. Sequences were obtained from blood T cells: a sorted CD56 or NKG2C T cell subset, CD4+ or CD8+ T cells, or bulk PBMC T cells (not recorded which). The receptors were sampled from a woman aged 18-70 years in good health.

The V gene is TRBV27, the J gene TRBJ1-5; TCRdb's assignment of TRBD1 cannot be checked, as there is no DNA. The germline V gene has CDR1 MNHEY and CDR2 SMNVEV (reference sequence). The CDR3 sequence is 14 residues long. CDR3 in amino acids: CASSTRYSNQPQHF.

The V call is TRBV11-2, the J call TRBJ2-1; TCRdb's D call of TRBD1 is untestable without DNA. CDR1 is SGHAT, CDR2 FQNNGV, per germline. The CDR3 contains 16 residues. The CDR3 sequence: CASSLDWGGLPAEQFF.

The chain employs TRBV28 and TRBJ2-7; the D call from TCRdb, TRBD1, cannot be confirmed without DNA. In germline, CDR1 is MDHEN, CDR2 SYDVKM. The CDR3 extends over 15 amino acids. CDR3 region: CASSRRQGFSYEQYF. The full variable domain, with the rest looked up from reference TRBV28 and TRBJ2-7, is DVKVTQSSRYLVKRTGEKVFLECVQDMDHENMFWYRQDPGLGLRLIYFSYDVKMKEKGDIPEGYSVSREKKERFSLILESASTNQTSMYLCASSRRQGFSYEQYFGPGTRLTVT.

This rearrangement joins TRBV9 to TRBJ2-1; TCRdb calls TRBD2, which cannot be checked without DNA. The germline CDR1 and CDR2 sequences are SGDLS and YYNGEE. The CDR3 has 15 residues. CDR3 residues: CASSANSGRYNEQFF.

The chain joins TRBV18 to TRBJ1-1; the TCRdb D gene call, TRBD1, has no DNA to confirm it. Germline loops: CDR1 KGHSH, CDR2 LQKENI. CDR3 length: 17 residues. The CDR3 spells CASSYPFEGPKNTEAFF.

CDR3 in amino acids: CASSEDSSGANVLTF. This chain links TRBV6-4 with TRBJ2-6. The CDR3 runs to 15 residues. Germline CDR1 and CDR2: MRHNA and SNTAGT.

The chain recombines TRBV28 with TRBJ2-1; lacking DNA, the TRBD2 call made by TCRdb goes unchecked. The CDR3 is 13 residues long. Germline V gene lookup returns CDR1 MDHEN and CDR2 SYDVKM. CDR3 protein: CASRHPTSGSRFF.

V gene TRBV30 combines with J gene TRBJ2-7. The V gene's germline CDR1 is GTSNPN and CDR2 SVGIG (reference sequence). CDR3 length: 13 amino acids. CDR3 sequence reads: CAWSDQVSYEQYF.

The chain carries TRBV5-8 and TRBJ2-7. The length of the CDR3 is 11 residues. Germline CDR1 is SGHTS and CDR2 is YDEGEE. This CDR3 reads CASSQPWEQYF.

V gene TRBV7-3 combines with J gene TRBJ2-1. The CDR3 loop spans 17 amino acids. Germline V gene lookup returns CDR1 SGHTA and CDR2 FQGTGA. CDR3 amino acids: CASSLTKSGGSYNEQFF.

This chain links TRBV7-6 with TRBJ2-3; TCRdb proposes TRBD1, but this gene call is untestable without DNA. CDR1 is SGHVS and CDR2 is FNYEAQ in the germline V gene. This CDR3 has 16 amino acids. The CDR3 is CASSPRWGFRTDTQYF.

The rearrangement joins TRBV4-3 to TRBJ1-5. The CDR3 has 15 residues. Looked up from germline, CDR1 is LGHNA and CDR2 is YSLEER. CDR3 in amino acids: CASSPSGLDNQPQHF.

V usage is TRBV5-5 and J usage is TRBJ2-3; TCRdb indicates TRBD2, and absent DNA this call remains unverified. Germline-derived CDR1 and CDR2 are SGHKS and YYEKEE (reference sequence). CDR3 size: 16 residues. CDR3: CASSRGVASSTDTQYF.

The chain links TRBV25-1 to TRBJ2-6. Germline V gives CDR1 MGHDK, CDR2 SYGVNS. CDR3 length: 15 residues. This CDR3 reads CASSVEGTGANVLTF.

This chain uses TRBV30 with TRBJ1-6. Germline loops: CDR1 GTSNPN, CDR2 SVGIG (reference sequence). The CDR3 consists of 12 residues. CDR3 loop: CAWATLDSPLHF.

The V gene is TRBV20-1, the J gene TRBJ1-2; TCRdb's assignment of TRBD1 cannot be checked, as there is no DNA. This CDR3 is 14 amino acids long. Germline V gene data show CDR1 as DFQATT and CDR2 as SNEGSKA (reference sequence). The CDR3 here is CSARAGAKNYGYTF.

V and J are TRBV5-8 and TRBJ1-1; TCRdb picks TRBD1, but there is no DNA to check that call. The CDR3 is 13 residues long. Germline V gives CDR1 SGHTS, CDR2 YDEGEE. The CDR3 is CASSVQGRTEAFF.

This chain joins TRBV9 and TRBJ2-7; the TCRdb call, TRBD1, lacks DNA for checking. CDR3 size: 11 residues. In germline, CDR1 is SGDLS, CDR2 YYNGEE. This CDR3 is CASSEGAEQYF.

This sequence joins TRBV5-1 and TRBJ1-5; TCRdb outputs TRBD1, but without DNA this stays unchecked. Looked up from germline, CDR1 is SGHRS and CDR2 is YFSETQ. The CDR3 covers 15 residues. Here the CDR3 reads CASSPGPSYNQPQHF.

The gene calls are TRBV10-3 and TRBJ2-5; TCRdb indicates TRBD1, and absent DNA this call remains unverified. This CDR3 region has 14 residues. Germline V gene data show CDR1 as ENHRY and CDR2 as SYGVKD. The CDR3 reads CAIREPGKGETQYF.

The chain recombines TRBV7-2 with TRBJ1-4; TCRdb selects TRBD1, and the lack of DNA leaves this call unchecked. CDR1 and CDR2 (germline): SGHTA, FQGNSA. This CDR3 has 14 residues. This CDR3 is CASSAGRSGGKLFF.

This sequence joins TRBV5-1 and TRBJ1-1; TCRdb selects TRBD1, and the lack of DNA leaves this call unchecked. Germline V gene sequence: CDR1 SGHRS, CDR2 YFSETQ. The CDR3 is 16 amino acids. CDR3 sequence: CASSPVTGSMNTEAFF.

V is TRBV10-1 and J is TRBJ1-1. CDR1 is WNHNN and CDR2 is SYGVQD in the germline V gene (reference sequence). The CDR3 sequence is 14 residues long. CDR3: CASSESAANTEAFF.

This chain connects TRBV12-3 or TRBV12-4 to TRBJ2-4; TCRdb selects TRBD1, and the lack of DNA leaves this call unchecked. The CDR3 length is 15 residues. The CDR3 reads CASSLEGEAKNIQYF.

The CDR3: CASNSGGVTEAFF. The V call is TRBV4-2, the J call TRBJ1-1; the D call from TCRdb, TRBD1, cannot be confirmed without DNA. This CDR3 is 13 amino acids long. CDR1 and CDR2 (germline): LGHNA, YNFKEQ.

This sequence joins TRBV20-1 and TRBJ1-6; checking the TCRdb D call of TRBD1 is not possible without DNA. Germline V CDR1 and CDR2: DFQATT, SNEGSKA (reference sequence). The CDR3 has 14 amino acids. CDR3: CSASGTGDNSPLHF.

The V and J genes are TRBV4-3 and TRBJ1-1; the TCRdb D gene call, TRBD1, has no DNA to confirm it. CDR1 and CDR2 from the germline V gene are LGHNA and YSLEER. The CDR3 covers 15 residues. Here the CDR3 reads CASSQDPRQATEAFF.